The 20 T cell receptor beta chains reported below all come from one sample, sequenced in a study of T cell responses to AZD1222 COVID-19 vaccine. Some clones are missing from TCRdb's copy, which holds only in-frame ones; the method was immunoSEQ multiplex PCR. The data contain about 180,000 clones, around 88% of them singletons. This specimen consisted of peripheral blood, obtained 28 days after the second AZD1222 dose. The receptors shown here come from an adult who received the AZD1222 COVID-19 vaccine.

This clone was detected a few times. The chain is built from TRBV6-5 and TRBJ2-7; D call uncertain. The CDR3 runs 15 residues. V shed 5 bases and J shed 0 bases, with 14 bases lying between them. Germline V lookup: CDR1 MNHEY, CDR2 SVGAGI. CDR3 in amino acids: CASSPEPGSSYEQYF. As DNA, the CDR3 is TGTGCCAGCAGTCCCGAACCGGGTAGCTCCTACGAGCAGTACTTC.

The chain is built from TRBV3-1 (or the pseudogene TRBV3-2) and TRBJ2-6; no reliable D call. From germline, CDR1 is LGHDT and CDR2 YNNKEL (reference sequence). V was clipped by 2 bases and J by 2 bases, with 13 bases between them. The CDR3 contains 17 residues. The CDR3 region is CASSQRASDTGANVLTF. Here the CDR3 DNA reads TGTGCCAGCAGCCAACGAGCGTCCGATACTGGGGCCAACGTCCTGACTTTC.

Written as DNA, the CDR3 is TGTGCCAGCAGCCGGGGGTCCGGGCGGCAGACCCAGTACTTC. Translation: CASSRGSGRQTQYF. The chain employs TRBV9 and TRBJ2-5, with D tentatively TRBD2 (6 bases). The CDR3 runs 14 residues. The V and J ends lost 4 bases and 6 bases respectively, with 16 bases between them. The germline CDR1 and CDR2 sequences are SGDLS and YYNGEE.

The J gene is TRBJ2-7, the V gene TRBV5-1; D gene uncertain. This CDR3 contains 17 residues. CDR1 is SGHRS, CDR2 YFSETQ, per germline. The V and J ends lost 5 bases and 0 bases respectively, with 21 bases between them. Here the CDR3 reads CASSRTPDLAASYEQYF. The CDR3 DNA sequence: TGCGCCAGCAGTCGTACTCCGGACCTCGCCGCCTCCTACGAGCAGTACTTC.

This clone showed up just once. CDR3 loop: CASSPTQGEYSPLHF. For the CDR3, the DNA is TGTGCCAGCAGCCCCACACAGGGGGAATATTCACCCCTCCACTTT. The rearrangement joins TRBV16 to TRBJ1-6; 8 bases are a match to TRBD1. In germline, CDR1 is KGHSY, CDR2 FQNENV. V trimming: 4 bases; J trimming: 8 bases; junction bases outside the gene matches: 7. This CDR3 is 15 amino acids long.

J is TRBJ1-2 and V is TRBV4-1; D call uncertain. Trimming left V 0 bases short and J 4 bases short, with 12 bases between. Germline V CDR1 and CDR2: MGHRA, YSYEKL. The CDR3 contains 15 residues. The CDR3 protein is CASSQDWEAGYGYTF. As DNA, the CDR3 is TGCGCCAGCAGCCAAGATTGGGAGGCAGGCTATGGCTACACCTTC.

The chain is built from TRBV6-2 or TRBV6-3 and TRBJ2-3, with 8 bases fitting TRBD1. Germline loops: CDR1 MNHEY, CDR2 SVGEGT. This CDR3 has 11 residues. After removal of 5 bases from V and 9 bases from J, the junction contained 1 base not matched to a gene. The CDR3 bases are TGTGCCAGCAGTCAGGGGGCGACGCAGTATTTT. Protein sequence: CASSQGATQYF.

The V and J genes are TRBV2 and TRBJ1-3, with a weak D call TRBD1 (6 bases). CDR1 is SNHLY, CDR2 FYNNEI, per germline. This CDR3 has 14 residues. The ends were cut back, 8 bases at V and 7 bases at J, with 18 bases in the middle. The CDR3 DNA sequence: TGTGCCAGCCGTAGTACAGGGTCGGTGAACACCATATATTTT. Translation gives CASRSTGSVNTIYF. Using reference TRBV2 and TRBJ1-3 for the parts outside the CDR3, the full variable domain is EPEVTQTPSHQVTQMGQEVILRCVPISNHLYFYWYRQILGQKVEFLVSFYNNEISEKSEIFDDQFSVERPDGSNFTLKIRSTKLEDSAMYFCASRSTGSVNTIYFGEGSWLTVV.

The gene calls are TRBV6-5 and TRBJ2-7, with TRBD1 matching over 9 bases. Per the germline V gene, CDR1 is MNHEY and CDR2 is SVGAGI. The V segment lost 0 bases and the J segment 5 bases; nucleotides outside the gene matches: 8. The CDR3 consists of 16 residues. CDR3 bases: TGTGCCAGCAGTTACTCGGCCGGGACAGGGCTGAACGAGCAGTACTTC. Its translation is CASSYSAGTGLNEQYF.

The V gene is TRBV28, the J gene TRBJ1-5; D unclear. The CDR3 covers 13 residues. V was cut by 2 bases and J by 4 bases, with 6 bases left in between. CDR1 and CDR2 (germline): MDHEN, SYDVKM. CDR3 coding DNA: TGTGCCAGCAGTTTAATTGGGAATCAGCCCCAGCATTTT. Translated: CASSLIGNQPQHF.

Only a few counts were recorded for this clone. The rearrangement uses TRBV27 and TRBJ2-2, with a tentative D call TRBD1 (5 bases). Trimming pared 0 bases from V and 1 base from J, leaving 9 bases between. CDR1 is MNHEY, CDR2 SMNVEV, per germline (reference sequence). This CDR3 contains 16 residues. The CDR3 sequence is CASSLSPGKNTGELFF. DNA of the CDR3: TGTGCCAGCAGTTTATCCCCAGGGAAGAACACCGGGGAGCTGTTTTTT.

This clone was found a few times. The rearrangement joins TRBV7-3 to TRBJ1-1; TRBD1 is a possible D gene (6 bases). The V end was cut by 5 bases, the J end by 1 base, with 8 bases between. The germline CDR1 and CDR2 sequences are SGHTA and FQGTGA. The CDR3 loop spans 13 amino acids. The CDR3 spells CASSPQGNTEAFF. Here the CDR3 DNA reads TGTGCCAGCAGCCCACAGGGGAACACTGAAGCTTTCTTT.

This rearrangement joins TRBV6-6 to TRBJ1-4; TRBD1 is a possible D gene (5 bases). Germline V gene sequence: CDR1 MNHNY, CDR2 SVGAGI (reference sequence). V was pared by 4 bases and J by 7 bases, with 19 bases between. The CDR3 contains 16 residues. The CDR3 spells CASSSSSEGRVEKLFF. The CDR3, as DNA: TGTGCCAGCAGTTCCTCCTCGGAGGGGCGCGTTGAAAAACTGTTTTTT.

This clone was found a few times. The V gene is TRBV5-1, the J gene TRBJ2-1; D tentatively reads TRBD1 or TRBD2 (6 bases each). Germline V gives CDR1 SGHRS, CDR2 YFSETQ. Trimming removed 4 bases from V and 5 bases from J, with 13 bases in between. The CDR3 extends over 14 amino acids. In DNA form, the CDR3 reads TGCGCCAGCAGCGTGTACGGGGGCCACAATGAGCAGTTCTTC. Translating gives CASSVYGGHNEQFF.

This clone was picked up one time. V gene TRBV19 combines with J gene TRBJ2-1, with 10 nucleotides matching TRBD2. CDR1 is LNHDA and CDR2 is SQIVND in the germline V gene (reference sequence). Germline trimming cut 5 bases from V and 4 bases from J; bases unmatched to any gene: 11. The CDR3 covers 17 residues. The CDR3 loop reads CASSSGLGLADYNEQFF. The CDR3 DNA is TGTGCCAGTAGTTCCGGCCTTGGACTAGCGGATTACAATGAGCAGTTCTTC.

The chain uses TRBV2 and TRBJ2-5; TRBD1 aligns across 11 bases. V was clipped by 11 bases and J by 4 bases; unmatched bases: 21. The CDR3 is 18 amino acids. CDR1 and CDR2 (germline): SNHLY, FYNNEI. CDR3 DNA: TGTGCCTCCCACGTTGAACTTTTAGGACAGGGGGCACGAGAGACCCAGTACTTC. It is translated as CASHVELLGQGARETQYF. The complete variable domain, with remaining parts taken from reference TRBV2 and TRBJ2-5, reads EPEVTQTPSHQVTQMGQEVILRCVPISNHLYFYWYRQILGQKVEFLVSFYNNEISEKSEIFDDQFSVERPDGSNFTLKIRSTKLEDSAMYFCASHVELLGQGARETQYFGPGTRLLVL.

This clone was detected once. The V and J genes are TRBV7-2 and TRBJ2-7; 7 nucleotides line up with TRBD1. The germline gives CDR1 SGHTA, CDR2 FQGNSA. This CDR3 is built from 16 residues. Trimming at V came to 1 base and at J to 3 bases, leaving 9 bases not matched to a gene. CDR3 bases: TGTGCCAGCAGCTTAGATGGCAGGGGGACAAGCTACGAGCAGTACTTC. It yields the protein CASSLDGRGTSYEQYF.

This rearrangement joins TRBV7-2 to TRBJ1-3, with D uncertain. V was trimmed by 5 bases and J by 3 bases, leaving 11 bases between them. The CDR3 contains 14 residues. Germline V CDR1 and CDR2: SGHTA, FQGNSA. The CDR3 DNA reads TGTGCCAGCAGCGAGCCGGGATTTGGAAACACCATATATTTT. Amino acid sequence: CASSEPGFGNTIYF.

The chain carries TRBV6-1 and TRBJ1-6, with no clear D. Trimming removed 4 bases from V and 0 bases from J, with 16 bases in between. The CDR3 covers 18 residues. Germline V gives CDR1 MNHNS, CDR2 SASEGT. DNA for the CDR3: TGTGCCAGCAGTGTTATATCCGGGATTAGCTCCTATAATTCACCCCTCCACTTT. This encodes CASSVISGISSYNSPLHF.

The J gene is TRBJ2-3, the V gene TRBV18, with 7 bases matching TRBD1. Germline values: CDR1 KGHSH, CDR2 LQKENI. With V trimmed by 2 bases and J by 4 bases, 3 bases remained unmatched. The CDR3 has 14 amino acids. CDR3 in amino acids: CASSPLQGSDTQYF. The CDR3 DNA is TGTGCCAGCTCACCATTACAGGGGTCAGATACGCAGTATTTT.